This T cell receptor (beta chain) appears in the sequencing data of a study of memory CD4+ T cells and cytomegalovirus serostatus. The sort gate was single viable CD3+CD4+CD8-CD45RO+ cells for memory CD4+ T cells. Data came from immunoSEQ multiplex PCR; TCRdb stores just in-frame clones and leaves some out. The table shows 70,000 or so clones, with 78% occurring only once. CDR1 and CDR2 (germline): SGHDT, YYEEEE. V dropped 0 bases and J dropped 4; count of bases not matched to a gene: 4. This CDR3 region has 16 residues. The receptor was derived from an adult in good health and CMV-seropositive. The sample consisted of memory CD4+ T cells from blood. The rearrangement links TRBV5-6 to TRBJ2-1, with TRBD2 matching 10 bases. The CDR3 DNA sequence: TGTGCCAGCAGCTTGGGGACTAGCGGCCTATACAATGAGCAGTTCTTC. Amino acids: CASSLGTSGLYNEQFF.